This entry lists 8 T cell receptor beta chains sequenced from one sample in a study of vaccination effects on CD4 cells after COVID-19. Antigen-specific CD4+ T cells were expanded with viral peptide pools in the ViraFEST assay before sequencing. The culture ran for around ten days before CD4+ T cells were isolated. By PCR, the person was confirmed to have had SARS-CoV-2 infection between March and December 2020. The participants, recipients of two vaccine doses, got either BNT162b2 or mRNA-1273. Antigen specificity for these receptors is unknown. The data were produced by immunoSEQ multiplex PCR, yet TCRdb's version contains in-frame clones alone and is incomplete. Of 12,000 to 15,000 clones in the sample, about 73% were seen once. The input for sequencing was CD4+ T cells from PBMCs cultured with HCoV-NL63 spike peptides, taken after COVID-19 vaccination. The receptors shown here come from a human donor who had a prior SARS-CoV-2 infection.

This clone has only a few counts. The V and J genes are TRBV5-1 and TRBJ2-7, with unresolved D. The CDR3 is 12 residues long. Trimming stripped 2 bases from V and 3 bases from J, with 6 bases between. Germline V gives CDR1 SGHRS, CDR2 YFSETQ. The CDR3 nucleotides are TGCGCCAGCAGCTTCGACCTCTACGAGCAGTACTTC. Amino acids: CASSFDLYEQYF.

V gene TRBV9 combines with J gene TRBJ1-2; D gene ambiguous. In germline, CDR1 is SGDLS, CDR2 YYNGEE. V was cut by 3 bases and J by 3 bases, with 6 bases left in between. There are 12 residues in the CDR3. The CDR3 here is CASSARDYGYTF. The CDR3 DNA is TGTGCCAGCAGCGCCCGAGACTATGGCTACACCTTC.

The chain is built from TRBV3-1 (or the pseudogene TRBV3-2) and TRBJ2-3; TRBD2 agrees at 9 bases. CDR3 length: 14 residues. Per germline, CDR1 LGHDT and CDR2 YNNKEL (reference sequence). V shed 3 bases, J shed 5 bases, and the junction held 3 bases outside the gene matches. CDR3 protein: CASSHASGEDTQYF. CDR3 nucleotides: TGTGCCAGCAGCCACGCTAGCGGGGAAGATACGCAGTATTTT.

This sequence joins TRBV9 and TRBJ2-5, with 16 nucleotides matching TRBD2. The germline V gene encodes CDR1 SGDLS and CDR2 YYNGEE. With 4 bases clipped from V and 5 bases from J, the junction kept 8 bases outside the gene matches. The CDR3 length is 17 residues. CDR3 protein: CASSPGTSGGALETQYF. DNA of the CDR3: TGTGCCAGCAGCCCAGGGACTAGCGGGGGGGCCCTGGAGACCCAGTACTTC.

The genes are TRBV2 and TRBJ2-7; TRBD1 agrees at 9 bases. Germline CDR1 and CDR2: SNHLY and FYNNEI. Trimming took 8 bases from V and 12 from J; bases not matched to a gene: 5. The CDR3 covers 10 residues. CDR3: CASGGQGPYF. CDR3 sequence (DNA): TGTGCCAGCGGGGGACAGGGACCGTACTTC.

CDR3 DNA sequence: TGTGCCAGCAGCTCCCTCTTGAGGGGACGGGAGACCCAGTACTTC. Residues: CASSSLLRGRETQYF. The rearrangement joins TRBV13 to TRBJ2-5, with D possibly called TRBD1 or TRBD2 (5 bases each). This CDR3 region has 15 residues. Trimming cost V 4 bases and J 5 bases, with 17 bases left between them. Germline CDR1 is PRHDT and CDR2 is FYEKMQ (reference sequence). The entire variable domain, with the rest obtained from reference TRBV13 and TRBJ2-5, is as follows: AAGVIQSPRHLIKEKRETATLKCYPIPRHDTVYWYQQGPGQDPQFLISFYEKMQSDKGSIPDRFSAQQFSDYHSELNMSSLELGDSALYFCASSSLLRGRETQYFGPGTRLLVL.

The rearrangement uses TRBV25-1 and TRBJ2-3; D gene unclear. The CDR3 extends over 15 amino acids. Trimming removed 2 bases at V and 0 bases at J, with 9 bases between. Germline CDR1 reads MGHDK; CDR2 reads SYGVNS. The CDR3 loop is CASSEIDPSTDTQYF. The CDR3 DNA reads TGTGCCAGCAGTGAAATTGATCCTAGCACAGATACGCAGTATTTT.

The V and J genes are TRBV6-6 and TRBJ2-7, with no clear D. Trimming removed 4 bases from V and 0 bases from J, with 7 bases in between. This CDR3 is 13 amino acids long. Germline CDR1 MNHNY, CDR2 SVGAGI (reference sequence). DNA for the CDR3: TGTGCCAGCAGTTCCAGGAGCTCCTACGAGCAGTACTTC. The encoded protein is CASSSRSSYEQYF.